One and the same sample provided the 16 T cell receptor beta chains below, sequenced in a study of blood T cell repertoires in COVID-19. The protocol was immunoSEQ multiplex PCR, while the TCRdb copy is restricted to in-frame clones and leaves out a portion. The table lists under 200,000 clones, 80% of them singletons. Sequencing was carried out using peripheral blood. The receptors were gathered from a man between 65 and 85 years old with active or convalescent COVID-19.

This clone appeared a few times. The chain is built from TRBV19 and TRBJ2-2; 7 bases align to TRBD2. The length of the CDR3 is 15 residues. Per the germline V gene, CDR1 is LNHDA and CDR2 is SQIVND (reference sequence). V shed 3 bases, J shed 4 bases, and the junction held 5 bases outside the gene matches. The chain's CDR3 is CASSIYPGGTGELFF. CDR3 coding DNA: TGTGCCAGTAGTATTTATCCGGGGGGCACCGGGGAGCTGTTTTTT. The entire variable domain, with the rest obtained from reference TRBV19 and TRBJ2-2, is as follows: DGGITQSPKYLFRKEGQNVTLSCEQNLNHDAMYWYRQDPGQGLRLIYYSQIVNDFQKGDIAEGYSVSREKKESFPLTVTSAQKNPTAFYLCASSIYPGGTGELFFGEGSRLTVL.

V usage is TRBV19 and J usage is TRBJ2-7; possible D gene TRBD1, 6 bases. The V gene lost 6 bases and the J gene lost 3 bases, with 12 bases spanning the gap. Germline CDR1 LNHDA, CDR2 SQIVND (reference sequence). The CDR3 sequence is 13 residues long. CDR3 nucleotides: TGTGCCAGTAGATCCGGACAGAGCTACGAGCAGTACTTC. It encodes CASRSGQSYEQYF.

This chain links TRBV10-3 with TRBJ2-5; 7 nucleotides agree with TRBD1. The CDR3 is 14 residues long. CDR1 and CDR2 (germline): ENHRY, SYGVKD. Trimming cost V 4 bases and J 3 bases; bases outside gene matches: 5. CDR3 loop: CAISVGQAKETQYF. CDR3 coding DNA: TGTGCCATCAGTGTAGGACAGGCGAAAGAGACCCAGTACTTC.

This sequence joins TRBV18 and TRBJ2-7; 7 bases align to TRBD2. J gave up 6 bases and V 3 bases, and 8 bases lay outside the gene matches. The germline V gene has CDR1 KGHSH and CDR2 LQKENI. The CDR3 spans 14 residues. The CDR3 is CASSPQTREGEQYF. For the CDR3, the DNA is TGTGCCAGCTCACCCCAGACCAGGGAGGGCGAGCAGTACTTC.

V usage is TRBV6-5 and J usage is TRBJ1-1; D may be TRBD1 (6 bases). The CDR3 covers 15 residues. CDR1 is MNHEY and CDR2 is SVGAGI in the germline V gene. V lost 4 bases, J lost 5 bases, and 17 bases lay in between. The CDR3 here is CASSLQGPPGTEAFF. CDR3 nucleotides: TGTGCCAGCAGTTTGCAGGGGCCCCCGGGGACTGAAGCTTTCTTT.

A word on this clone: This CDR3 is also generated by other DNA sequences in the sample. The V call is TRBV18, the J call TRBJ1-1; the D gene is possibly TRBD1 (5 bases). CDR1 is KGHSH and CDR2 is LQKENI in the germline V gene. The CDR3 consists of 14 residues. Between the trimmed V and J ends, which lost 3 bases and 1 base, there was a span of 9 bases. The CDR3: CASSPGTGNTEAFF. CDR3 DNA: TGTGCCAGCTCACCCGGGACTGGGAACACTGAAGCTTTCTTT.

The CDR3 DNA reads TGTGCCAGCAGAGATTGGAGTGCGTCCGAAAACATTCAGTACTTC. Encoded protein: CASRDWSASENIQYF. The rearrangement links TRBV2 to TRBJ2-4; D gene uncertain. With 6 bases removed from V and 5 bases from J, the gap between germline ends came to 17 bases. The germline V gene has CDR1 SNHLY and CDR2 FYNNEI. There are 15 residues in the CDR3.

CDR3: CASIYSGSGHEQYF. The CDR3 nucleotides are TGTGCCAGCATTTATAGCGGGAGTGGCCACGAGCAGTACTTC. The gene calls are TRBV6-5 and TRBJ2-7; 9 bases map to TRBD2. CDR1 MNHEY and CDR2 SVGAGI come from the germline V gene. Trimming at V came to 7 bases and at J to 5 bases, leaving 9 bases not matched to a gene. There are 14 residues in the CDR3.

The genes are TRBV20-1 and TRBJ1-6; 8 bases agree with TRBD1. Germline CDR1 reads DFQATT; CDR2 reads SNEGSKA (reference sequence). With V trimmed by 4 bases and J by 9 bases, 5 bases remained unmatched. The CDR3 consists of 13 residues. The CDR3 loop reads CSATDRGGSPLHF. The CDR3 region has the DNA TGCAGTGCTACTGACAGGGGTGGTTCACCCCTCCACTTT.

In its sample, this clone was seen a few times. The gene calls are TRBV5-5 and TRBJ2-3; 7 bases are shared with TRBD2. The V and J ends lost 1 base and 3 bases, in that order; junction bases with no gene match: 11. From germline, CDR1 is SGHKS and CDR2 YYEKEE (reference sequence). The CDR3 is 17 amino acids. CDR3 protein: CASSLRPWKGGTDTQYF. The CDR3 DNA reads as TGTGCCAGCAGCTTGAGGCCCTGGAAGGGAGGGACAGATACGCAGTATTTT.

V gene TRBV4-1 combines with J gene TRBJ2-3; D is unclear. Germline-derived CDR1 and CDR2 are MGHRA and YSYEKL. V was shortened by 2 bases and J by 1 base, with 7 bases between the two germline ends. The CDR3 covers 14 residues. Here the CDR3 DNA reads TGCGCCAGCAGCCAATTGCAGGGCACAGATACGCAGTATTTT. Protein sequence: CASSQLQGTDTQYF.

This chain joins TRBV10-3 and TRBJ1-2; 9 bases agree with TRBD1. This CDR3 has 14 amino acids. Per the germline V gene, CDR1 is ENHRY and CDR2 is SYGVKD. The V and J ends lost 6 bases and 6 bases, in that order; junction bases with no gene match: 8. The CDR3 nucleotides read TGTGCCATCAGCACAGAAGGGACAGGGAATGGCTACACCTTC. It encodes CAISTEGTGNGYTF.

This chain links TRBV11-3 with TRBJ1-5; D ambiguous. This CDR3 comprises 16 residues. Between the trimmed V and J ends, which lost 0 bases and 0 bases, there was a span of 9 bases. Germline CDR1 is SGHNT and CDR2 is YENEEA. The CDR3 bases are TGTGCCAGCAGCTTAGATGGTTGCTATAGCAATCAGCCCCAGCATTTT. It translates to CASSLDGCYSNQPQHF.

The chain couples TRBV5-1 to TRBJ2-1; 10 nucleotides match TRBD1. In germline, CDR1 is SGHRS, CDR2 YFSETQ. Trimming cost V 9 bases and J 7 bases; bases outside gene matches: 16. The CDR3 covers 16 residues. The CDR3 here is CATTASAGTGVNEQFF. For the CDR3, the DNA is TGCGCCACCACCGCAAGCGCCGGGACAGGGGTTAATGAGCAGTTCTTC.

The rearrangement uses TRBV7-2 and TRBJ1-4, with 8 bases matching TRBD1. After removal of 5 bases from V and 8 bases from J, the junction contained 7 bases not matched to a gene. Germline CDR1 and CDR2: SGHTA and FQGNSA. CDR3 length equals 14 residues. The CDR3: CASSRDRGYEKLFF. In DNA, the CDR3 is TGTGCCAGCAGCCGCGACAGGGGATACGAAAAACTGTTTTTT. The full variable domain, rest sourced from reference TRBV7-2 and TRBJ1-4, is GAGVSQSPSNKVTEKGKDVELRCDPISGHTALYWYRQSLGQGLEFLIYFQGNSAPDKSGLPSDRFSAERTGGSVSTLTIQRTQQEDSAVYLCASSRDRGYEKLFFGSGTQLSVL.

The chain joins TRBV10-3 to TRBJ1-3; a weak D match, TRBD1 (5 bases). V lost 4 bases and J lost 4, with 29 bases in between. There are 20 residues in the CDR3. CDR1 and CDR2 from the germline V gene are ENHRY and SYGVKD. The CDR3 sequence: CAISVNGLQGGAGRGNTIYF. CDR3 DNA sequence: TGTGCCATCAGTGTGAACGGGCTACAAGGAGGGGCAGGGCGAGGAAACACCATATATTTT.